The sequence of this T cell receptor beta chain was determined in a study of T cells after yellow fever vaccination. Via MiXCR, TCRdb re-called the 5' RACE reads, giving one row per CDR3 protein. The data contain approximately 160,000 distinct CDR3 sequences, approximately 6.2% of them singletons. With respect to this clonotype: A much larger clonotype is one base distant, so this may be a read error. The CDR3 end shows no conserved phenylalanine or tryptophan, and so a read error is likely.

There are 13 residues in the CDR3. Trimming cost V 7 bases and J 5 bases, with 15 bases left between them. Germline CDR1 reads MNHNS; CDR2 reads SASEGT. The chain joins TRBV6-1 to TRBJ2-7; the D is unclear. Sequencing used CD4+ T cells sorted from PBMCs, obtained on the day of the first yellow fever vaccination. This TCR was recovered from a man aged 18 to 35 who received the YFV17D yellow fever vaccine. CDR3 DNA: TGTGCCAGCACCATCCCCCCTCTCAACGAGCAGTACATC. Amino acids: CASTIPPLNEQYI.